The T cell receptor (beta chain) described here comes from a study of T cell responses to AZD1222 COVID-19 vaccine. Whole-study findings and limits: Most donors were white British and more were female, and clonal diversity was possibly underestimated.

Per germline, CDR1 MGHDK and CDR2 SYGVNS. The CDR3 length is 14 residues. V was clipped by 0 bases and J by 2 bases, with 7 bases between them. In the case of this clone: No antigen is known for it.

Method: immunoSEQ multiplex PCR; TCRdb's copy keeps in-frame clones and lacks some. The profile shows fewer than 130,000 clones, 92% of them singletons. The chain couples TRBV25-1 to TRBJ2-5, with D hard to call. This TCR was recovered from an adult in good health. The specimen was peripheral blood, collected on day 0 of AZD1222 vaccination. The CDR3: CASSEYRVQETQYF. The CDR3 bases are TGTGCCAGCAGTGAATATCGGGTGCAAGAGACCCAGTACTTC.